The 14 T cell receptor beta chains presented below share a single source sample, sequenced in a study of blood T cell repertoires in COVID-19. TCRdb's copy holds only in-frame clones and misses some; the assay was immunoSEQ multiplex PCR. This sample has more than 10,000 clones; around 89% occur once, and the top ten carry about 20%. The sequencing input was peripheral blood. The receptors come from a human donor with active COVID-19. The donor label of this sample is uncertain.

The chain is built from TRBV4-3 and TRBJ2-7; D gene uncertain. Per the germline V gene, CDR1 is LGHNA and CDR2 is YSLEER. CDR3 length equals 15 residues. Deletions cut 1 base from V and 6 bases from J, with 16 bases between. The CDR3 loop is CASSQGYRVLGEQYF. The CDR3 DNA follows: TGCGCCAGCAGCCAAGGCTATCGGGTCTTGGGCGAGCAGTACTTC.

The rearrangement joins TRBV19 to TRBJ1-5; 12 nucleotides line up with TRBD1. The CDR3 is 19 amino acids. V lost 3 bases to trimming and J lost 1 base; unmatched junction nucleotides: 10. Per germline, CDR1 LNHDA and CDR2 SQIVND (reference sequence). DNA for the CDR3: TGTGCCAGTAGTATCAGGGGACAGGGGGCGGCAAGAAGCAATCAGCCCCAGCATTTT. Amino acid sequence: CASSIRGQGAARSNQPQHF.

The chain couples TRBV7-8 to TRBJ2-4, with 7 bases that match TRBD2. CDR1 and CDR2 (germline): SGHVS, FQNEAQ. The CDR3 loop spans 17 amino acids. Germline trimming cut 5 bases from V and 0 bases from J; bases unmatched to any gene: 10. The CDR3 DNA follows: TGTGCCAGCAGCCCAGATCCGGGACTACTAGCCAAAAACATTCAGTACTTC. Translation gives CASSPDPGLLAKNIQYF.

The rearrangement joins TRBV19 to TRBJ1-6; D perhaps matches TRBD1 (6 bases). The V end lost 4 bases, the J end lost 7 bases, and 11 bases lay between the germline ends. The CDR3 contains 14 residues. Germline loops: CDR1 LNHDA, CDR2 SQIVND (reference sequence). CDR3 amino acids: CASSTWTENSPLHF. CDR3 DNA sequence: TGTGCCAGTAGTACTTGGACAGAGAATTCACCCCTCCACTTT.

The rearrangement uses TRBV24-1 and TRBJ1-1; weak D call: TRBD1 (6 bases). V dropped 3 bases and J dropped 8 bases, with 12 bases sitting between them. This CDR3 is built from 13 residues. Germline CDR1 KGHDR, CDR2 SFDVKD. The CDR3 protein is CATSDGAGVEAFF. Here the CDR3 DNA reads TGTGCCACCAGTGATGGGGCAGGGGTCGAAGCTTTCTTT.

The chain combines TRBV5-4 with TRBJ1-1; perhaps TRBD1 as D (5 bases). The CDR3 sequence is 15 residues long. In germline, CDR1 is SGHNT, CDR2 YYREEE (reference sequence). V shed 4 bases and J shed 0 bases, with 13 bases lying between them. The CDR3, as DNA: TGTGCCAGCAGCGGTTTGGGGCAGATGAACACTGAAGCTTTCTTT. Protein sequence: CASSGLGQMNTEAFF.

The CDR3 loop reads CASSVDSTLANYGYTF. The CDR3 DNA follows: TGTGCCAGCAGCGTAGACTCTACCCTCGCTAACTATGGCTACACCTTC. The V and J genes are TRBV9 and TRBJ1-2; D call uncertain. Per germline, CDR1 SGDLS and CDR2 YYNGEE. CDR3 length: 16 residues. Trimming removed 0 bases from V and 0 bases from J, with 12 bases in between.

The genes are TRBV6-2 or TRBV6-3 and TRBJ2-6; no clear D. Looked up from germline, CDR1 is MNHEY and CDR2 is SVGEGT. V was clipped by 4 bases and J by 0 bases, with 7 bases between them. This CDR3 region has 15 residues. CDR3 region: CASSSSASGANVLTF. The CDR3 DNA is TGTGCCAGCAGTTCCTCAGCCTCTGGGGCCAACGTCCTGACTTTC.

V usage is TRBV15 and J usage is TRBJ2-2, with TRBD2 as a possible D gene (6 bases). The germline V and J ends were trimmed by 4 bases and 0 bases, with 15 bases remaining between them. The CDR3 is 17 amino acids. Germline V lookup: CDR1 LNHNV, CDR2 YYDKDF (reference sequence). DNA for the CDR3: TGTGCCACCAGCATCATACGGTGGGGGGCGAACACCGGGGAGCTGTTTTTT. Translated, it gives CATSIIRWGANTGELFF.

The rearrangement uses TRBV6-2 or TRBV6-3 and TRBJ2-7; 7 bases line up with TRBD2. The CDR3 loop spans 14 amino acids. Germline loops: CDR1 MNHEY, CDR2 SVGEGT. After removal of 4 bases from V and 3 bases from J, the junction contained 6 bases not matched to a gene. The CDR3 DNA reads as TGTGCCAGCAGTTCCCCGGGGGGAATCTACGAGCAGTACTTC. Residues: CASSSPGGIYEQYF.

This rearrangement joins TRBV16 to TRBJ1-1; a weak D match, TRBD1 (5 bases). CDR3 size: 16 residues. Trimming removed 0 bases from V and 0 bases from J, with 11 bases in between. CDR1 and CDR2 (germline): KGHSY, FQNENV. The CDR3 protein is CASSQSNAGLNTEAFF. Written as DNA, the CDR3 is TGTGCCAGCAGCCAATCTAATGCAGGGTTGAACACTGAAGCTTTCTTT. Variable domain in full (rest from reference TRBV16 and TRBJ1-1): GEEVAQTPKHLVRGEGQKAKLYCAPIKGHSYVFWYQQVLKNEFKFLISFQNENVFDETGMPKERFSAKCLPNSPCSLEIQATKLEDSAVYFCASSQSNAGLNTEAFFGQGTRLTVV.

The chain employs TRBV24-1 and TRBJ2-5; possibly TRBD2 for D (6 bases). Germline-derived CDR1 and CDR2 are KGHDR and SFDVKD. V lost 5 bases to trimming and J lost 2 bases, with 14 bases between them. The CDR3 is 15 residues long. CDR3 DNA sequence: TGTGCCACCAGTGGGACGGAGGGCCGGCAAGAGACCCAGTACTTC. Translating it yields CATSGTEGRQETQYF.

The chain carries TRBV5-8 and TRBJ2-7; the D is unclear. The germline CDR1 and CDR2 sequences are SGHTS and YDEGEE. Trimming took 3 bases from V and 3 from J, leaving 10 bases between them. This CDR3 is 13 amino acids long. The chain's CDR3 is CASSSTIYYEQYF. The CDR3 region has the DNA TGTGCCAGCAGCTCCACTATTTACTACGAGCAGTACTTC.

This clone was detected only a few times. The rearrangement links TRBV2 to TRBJ2-3, with TRBD2 matching 7 bases. Trimming at V came to 8 bases and at J to 3 bases, leaving 17 bases not matched to a gene. The CDR3 totals 17 residues. The germline V gene encodes CDR1 SNHLY and CDR2 FYNNEI. CDR3 in DNA: TGTGCCAGCTTACTCTTAAGCCGGGGGGTCGGGACAGATACGCAGTATTTT. The encoded protein is CASLLLSRGVGTDTQYF. Based on the CDR3 plus reference TRBV2 and TRBJ2-3, the full variable domain is EPEVTQTPSHQVTQMGQEVILRCVPISNHLYFYWYRQILGQKVEFLVSFYNNEISEKSEIFDDQFSVERPDGSNFTLKIRSTKLEDSAMYFCASLLLSRGVGTDTQYFGPGTRLTVL.